The rows below give T cell receptor beta chains drawn from one sample of a study of memory CD8 T cells in hepatitis C reinfection. The repertoire was sequenced with immunoSEQ multiplex PCR; TCRdb's copy has only in-frame clones and lacks some. The sample lists approximately 46,000 clones, roughly nine tenths occurring once. Specimen: naive CD8+ T cells sorted from blood. The origin of the receptors is a man between 18 and 35 years old with hepatitis C virus infection. Each CDR3 is given with its conserved first and last residue. A D gene is named only where the DNA matches it firmly. Clone sizes are given selectively: once, few, many, or a class where the clone is expanded.

V gene	J gene	D gene	clone size	CDR3 protein	CDR3 DNA
TRBV5-1	TRBJ2-5	TRBD1	NA	CASNPPDRDQETQYF	TGCGCCAGCAATCCCCCTGACAGGGACCAAGAGACCCAGTACTTC
TRBV18	TRBJ2-3	NA	NA	CASSPPRHLSTDTQYF	TGTGCCAGCTCACCCCCTAGGCATCTAAGCACAGATACGCAGTATTTT
TRBV7-9	TRBJ2-5	TRBD2	NA	CASSLRLAEQETQYF	TGTGCCAGCAGCTTACGGCTAGCGGAACAAGAGACCCAGTACTTC
TRBV7-9	TRBJ2-2	NA	NA	CASSLGQTNTGELFF	TGTGCCAGCAGCTTAGGACAGACGAACACCGGGGAGCTGTTTTTT
TRBV27	TRBJ2-4	TRBD2	NA	CASSNLGTSGRGADIQYF	TGTGCCAGCAGTAACCTCGGGACTAGCGGGAGAGGGGCGGACATTCAGTACTTC
TRBV19	TRBJ2-7	NA	NA	CASSIGYPYEQYF	TGTGCCAGTAGTATCGGGTACCCCTACGAGCAGTACTTC
TRBV9	TRBJ2-5	NA	NA	CASSPYLSSREQTQYF	TGTGCCAGCAGCCCTTACCTCTCTAGCAGAGAGCAGACCCAGTACTTC
TRBV19	TRBJ2-7	TRBD2	NA	CASSTAGGSYEQYF	TGTGCCAGTAGTACCGCCGGCGGGAGCTACGAGCAGTACTTC
TRBV10-3	TRBJ1-1	NA	NA	CAISESGRDTTEAFF	TGTGCCATCAGTGAGTCTGGCAGGGATACGACTGAAGCTTTCTTT
TRBV30	TRBJ1-1	NA	few	CAWTTGNTEAFF	TGTGCCTGGACGACAGGGAACACTGAAGCTTTCTTT
TRBV6-5	TRBJ1-1	NA	NA	CASSLGGSGEAFF	TGTGCCAGCAGCCTTGGGGGCAGCGGCGAAGCTTTCTTT
TRBV9	TRBJ2-1	TRBD2	NA	CASSLGLAVGGSYNEQFF	TGTGCCAGCAGCCTTGGACTAGCCGTAGGCGGCTCCTACAATGAGCAGTTCTTC
TRBV4-3	TRBJ2-5	NA	NA	CASSQDWRGSRVRTQYF	TGCGCCAGCAGCCAAGATTGGCGGGGTTCCCGAGTGAGAACCCAGTACTTC
TRBV11-2	TRBJ1-1	NA	NA	CASSLHLTLNTEAFF	TGTGCCAGCAGCTTACACCTAACCCTGAACACTGAAGCTTTCTTT
TRBV4-3	TRBJ1-2	NA	NA	CASSYGGAGYGYTF	TGCGCCAGCAGCTACGGGGGGGCCGGTTATGGCTACACCTTC
TRBV21-1	TRBJ2-1	NA	NA	CASSKILDRGFLSSYNEQFF	TGTGCCAGCAGCAAAATTCTAGACAGGGGGTTTTTAAGCTCCTACAATGAGCAGTTCTTC
TRBV4-2	TRBJ2-1	TRBD2	NA	CASSQEISGSAFEQFF	TGTGCCAGCAGCCAAGAAATAAGCGGGAGTGCGTTTGAGCAGTTCTTC
TRBV7-9	TRBJ2-2	TRBD2	NA	CASSLESSGATGELFF	TGTGCCAGCAGCTTAGAGTCTAGCGGGGCCACCGGGGAGCTGTTTTTT
TRBV19	TRBJ2-1	NA	NA	CASSMGLSSYNEQFF	TGTGCCAGTAGTATGGGCTTAAGCTCCTACAATGAGCAGTTCTTC
TRBV5-1	TRBJ1-1	TRBD1	NA	CASSLNRGVTEAFF	TGCGCCAGCAGCTTGAACAGGGGCGTCACTGAAGCTTTCTTT
TRBV10-2	TRBJ1-5	TRBD1	NA	CASSRTGGPQPQHF	TGCGCCAGCAGTCGGACAGGGGGCCCTCAGCCCCAGCATTTT
TRBV11-2	TRBJ2-2	NA	NA	CASSSWYSGELFF	TGTGCCAGCAGCTCCTGGTACTCTGGGGAGCTGTTTTTT
TRBV6-1	TRBJ2-7	TRBD2	NA	CATSSGYEQYF	TGTGCCACCTCTAGCGGCTACGAGCAGTACTTC
TRBV9	TRBJ1-1	NA	once	CASSVREHTEAFF	TGTGCCAGCAGCGTGAGGGAGCACACTGAAGCTTTCTTT
TRBV5-1	TRBJ2-7	NA	NA	CASRADFRDPSYEQYF	TGCGCCAGCAGAGCCGACTTCAGGGATCCCTCCTACGAGCAGTACTTC
TRBV13	TRBJ2-5	NA	NA	CASSLGLVQETQYF	TGTGCCAGCAGCTTAGGTTTAGTCCAAGAGACCCAGTACTTC
TRBV4-3	TRBJ2-1	TRBD2	NA	CASSQEPTSGGAGEQFF	TGCGCCAGCAGCCAAGAACCGACTAGCGGGGGGGCTGGTGAACAGTTCTTC
TRBV6-5	TRBJ1-1	NA	once	CASSEVTEAFF	TGTGCCAGCAGTGAGGTCACTGAAGCTTTCTTT
TRBV28	TRBJ2-1	NA	NA	CASRQASDSYNEQFF	TGTGCCAGCAGGCAAGCTAGCGACTCCTACAATGAGCAGTTCTTC
TRBV15	TRBJ2-1	NA	NA	CATSTAGLFGVVEQFF	TGTGCCACCAGCACAGCGGGTCTTTTTGGCGTAGTTGAGCAGTTCTTC
TRBV7-6	TRBJ2-7	NA	NA	CASSGDGDYEQYF	TGTGCCAGCAGCGGAGACGGGGACTACGAGCAGTACTTC
TRBV28	TRBJ1-1	TRBD1	NA	CASSFTPDRENTEAFF	TGTGCCAGCAGTTTTACCCCCGACAGGGAGAACACTGAAGCTTTCTTT
TRBV5-5	TRBJ2-7	NA	NA	CASSPLLGAGYEQYF	TGTGCCAGCAGCCCTCTGTTAGGGGCAGGCTACGAGCAGTACTTC
TRBV11-2	TRBJ2-5	TRBD2	NA	CASSLGTSGEGETQYF	TGTGCCAGCAGTCTAGGGACTAGCGGGGAGGGCGAGACCCAGTACTTC
TRBV9	TRBJ2-1	NA	once	CASSATEGDSRYNEQFF	TGTGCCAGCAGCGCTACGGAGGGGGACAGTAGGTACAATGAGCAGTTCTTC
TRBV7-2	TRBJ2-2	NA	NA	CASSPLNTGELFF	TGTGCCAGCAGCCCCCTGAACACCGGGGAGCTGTTTTTT
TRBV14	TRBJ1-2	NA	NA	CASSQETVGDYGYTF	TGTGCCAGCAGCCAAGAAACGGTGGGCGACTATGGCTACACCTTC
TRBV19	TRBJ1-2	NA	NA	CASSIAQHRGYTF	TGTGCCAGTAGTATAGCCCAACACAGGGGCTACACCTTC
TRBV2	TRBJ2-5	NA	NA	CASSDVPGVGPETQYF	TGTGCCAGCAGTGACGTCCCAGGGGTAGGTCCAGAGACCCAGTACTTC
TRBV13	TRBJ1-6	NA	NA	CASSDRDLNSPLHF	TGTGCCAGCAGCGACCGGGACTTAAATTCACCCCTCCACTTT
TRBV28	TRBJ2-4	TRBD2	NA	CASSSGTRSGDIQYF	TGTGCCAGCAGTTCCGGGACTAGGTCTGGGGACATTCAGTACTTC
TRBV7-8	TRBJ2-3	NA	NA	CASSLVWPSSDTQYF	TGTGCCAGCAGCTTAGTCTGGCCTAGCTCAGATACGCAGTATTTT
TRBV5-1	TRBJ2-2	TRBD2	NA	CASSLYGAGADTGELFF	TGCGCCAGCAGCTTGTACGGAGCGGGGGCGGACACCGGGGAGCTGTTTTTT
TRBV30	TRBJ1-2	TRBD1	NA	CAWSGGQRANYGYTF	TGTGCCTGGAGTGGGGGACAGCGAGCTAACTATGGCTACACCTTC
TRBV28	TRBJ2-7	TRBD2	NA	CASSFPTRGLAPTWDEQYF	TGTGCCAGCAGTTTTCCTACCAGGGGACTAGCCCCCACCTGGGACGAGCAGTACTTC
TRBV4-1	TRBJ2-5	TRBD2	NA	CASSQGVWASGPPETQYF	TGCGCCAGCAGCCAAGGGGTCTGGGCTAGCGGACCTCCGGAGACCCAGTACTTC
TRBV10-3	TRBJ2-1	TRBD2	NA	CAISEPEELAGVNEQFF	TGTGCCATCAGTGAGCCGGAGGAACTAGCGGGAGTCAATGAGCAGTTCTTC
TRBV5-1	TRBJ1-1	NA	NA	CASSAGAAEAFF	TGCGCCAGCAGCGCGGGGGCCGCTGAAGCTTTCTTT
TRBV29-1	TRBJ1-6	TRBD1	NA	CSPRTRGRSYNSPLHF	TGCAGCCCCCGGACCAGGGGGCGTTCCTATAATTCACCCCTCCACTTT